The source of this TCR beta chain is a study of shared clonotypes between healthy human individuals. Turning to the study itself: Per-donor plates numbered three CD4 naive, three CD4 memory, two CD8 naive and one CD8 memory. Study-level results: When compared with the clonotypes that were shared by all four sorted-subset donors, the non-shared clonotypes turned out to have lower generation probabilities. As a rule, naive subsets had a larger estimated richness than memory subsets.

The sample holds one count of this clone. Its antigen remains unidentified. Here immunoSEQ multiplex PCR was the method, and the copy in TCRdb shows in-frame clones only, minus some. The repertoire holds roughly 660,000 clones, roughly 88% seen once, with 30% to 40% in the top ten. The CDR3 is 12 amino acids. V lost 8 bases to trimming and J lost 7 bases; unmatched junction nucleotides: 7. Germline assignment: CDR1 MNHEY and CDR2 SMNVEV (reference sequence). This TCR derives from a man aged 18 to 30 in good health. Some clones in this sample may be carry-over from other donors' samples. The sequencing sample was made of memory CD8+ T cells from PBMCs. As to subset: CD45RO+ cells pooled with CCR7-negative TemRA cells. This sequence joins TRBV27 and TRBJ1-2; 7 bases are shared with TRBD1. DNA for the CDR3: TGTGCCAGCTTCACCGGGACAGTTGGCTACACCTTC. It yields the protein CASFTGTVGYTF.